Following are 14 T cell receptor beta chains from one sample sequenced in a study of T cells after yellow fever vaccination. Using its own MiXCR run on the 5' RACE reads, TCRdb lists one record per CDR3 protein. The table has about 580,000 distinct CDR3 sequences, roughly a sixth seen once. Here the sequenced sample was PBMCs, taken roughly 5 days after the first yellow fever vaccination. Every receptor here comes from a man between 18 and 29 years old who received the YFV17D yellow fever vaccine.

This clonotype was counted a few times. J is TRBJ2-5 and V is TRBV29-1, with D possibly being TRBD1 (6 bases). Trimming took 5 bases from V and 4 from J, leaving 14 bases between them. CDR3 length: 13 residues. Germline V CDR1 and CDR2: SQVTM, ANQGSEA. The CDR3 is CSVWDTPLETQYF. The CDR3 DNA follows: TGCAGCGTTTGGGACACGCCACTAGAGACCCAGTACTTC.

The chain employs TRBV3-1 and TRBJ2-7, with D perhaps TRBD1 (6 bases). Germline V lookup: CDR1 LGHDT, CDR2 YNNKEL (reference sequence). V lost 1 base to trimming and J lost 4 bases, with 14 bases between them. The CDR3 has 15 residues. The CDR3 sequence is CASSQGQGLDYEQYF. The CDR3 region has the DNA TGTGCCAGCAGCCAAGGGCAGGGGCTTGATTACGAGCAGTACTTC.

In its sample, this clonotype was seen a few times. V is TRBV5-8 and J is TRBJ2-5; D possibly matches TRBD1 or TRBD2 (6 bases each). The CDR3 runs to 14 residues. V was cut by 4 bases and J by 3 bases, with 13 bases left in between. CDR1 and CDR2 (germline): SGHTS, YDEGEE. The CDR3 region is CASSPRGPEETQYF. CDR3 sequence (DNA): TGTGCCAGCAGCCCCCGGGGGCCCGAAGAGACCCAGTACTTC.

V usage is TRBV19 and J usage is TRBJ2-7, with D perhaps TRBD2 (6 bases). V lost 1 base and J 4 bases, leaving 14 bases between the germline ends. CDR1 and CDR2 (germline): LNHDA, SQIVND (reference sequence). This CDR3 comprises 15 residues. CDR3 protein: CASSIALGGGYEQYV. CDR3 in DNA: TGTGCCAGTAGTATAGCCCTCGGGGGAGGATACGAGCAGTACGTC.

This clonotype was found many times. The chain is built from TRBV29-1 and TRBJ1-4; no clear D gene. Looked up from germline, CDR1 is SQVTM and CDR2 is ANQGSEA. CDR3 length: 11 amino acids. V lost 1 base and J lost 7, with 4 bases in between. CDR3 in DNA: TGCAGCGTTGAAGCGGTTGAAAAACTGTTTTTT. This gives the protein CSVEAVEKLFF.

This clonotype was counted a few times. V gene TRBV5-1 combines with J gene TRBJ1-5, with unresolved D. The CDR3 has 14 residues. Between the trimmed V and J ends, which lost 0 bases and 5 bases, there was a span of 9 bases. Germline CDR1 is SGHRS and CDR2 is YFSETQ. In nucleotides, the CDR3 is TGCGCCAGCAGCTTGGGGCACGGTGATCAGCCCCAGCATTTT. This translates into CASSLGHGDQPQHF.

This clonotype was seen more than once but under ten times. The chain has TRBV20-1 and TRBJ2-1; D tentatively reads TRBD1 or TRBD2 (5 bases each). The CDR3 extends over 12 amino acids. Looked up from germline, CDR1 is DFQATT and CDR2 is SNEGSKA (reference sequence). V dropped 3 bases and J dropped 3 bases, with 6 bases sitting between them. In DNA, the CDR3 is TGCAGTGCTAGGGGGGACTACAATGAGCAGTTCTTC. This codes for CSARGDYNEQFF.

This clonotype was picked up a small number of times. V is TRBV6-5 and J is TRBJ2-3, with 12 bases fitting TRBD2. CDR1 and CDR2 (germline): MNHEY, SVGAGI. With 1 base clipped from V and 6 bases from J, the junction kept 5 bases outside the gene matches. This CDR3 spans 16 amino acids. The CDR3 protein is CASSYLTSGGMDTQYF. In DNA, the CDR3 is TGTGCCAGCAGTTACTTAACTAGCGGGGGGATGGATACGCAGTATTTT.

This clonotype was observed a handful of times. The chain links TRBV7-3 to TRBJ2-2; D may be TRBD1 (7 bases). CDR1 is SGHTA and CDR2 is FQGTGA in the germline V gene. There are 16 residues in the CDR3. With 1 base removed from V and 2 bases from J, the gap between germline ends came to 11 bases. The chain's CDR3 is CASSLRGGGNTGELFF. The CDR3 bases are TGTGCCAGCAGCTTAAGAGGAGGGGGCAACACCGGGGAGCTGTTTTTT. Complete variable domain (other parts from reference TRBV7-3 and TRBJ2-2): GAGVSQTPSNKVTEKGKYVELRCDPISGHTALYWYRQSLGQGPEFLIYFQGTGAADDSGLPNDRFFAVRPEGSVSTLKIQRTERGDSAVYLCASSLRGGGNTGELFFGEGSRLTVL.

This clonotype was seen repeatedly, ten times or more. CDR3 sequence reads: CATSGGTEAFF. The CDR3, as DNA: TGTGCCACCAGTGGGGGCACTGAAGCTTTCTTT. This sequence joins TRBV24-1 and TRBJ1-1; D not certain. Trimming stripped 5 bases from V and 4 bases from J, with 4 bases between. The CDR3 is 11 residues long. Germline V gene data show CDR1 as KGHDR and CDR2 as SFDVKD.

V is TRBV7-3 and J is TRBJ2-3; 7 nucleotides match TRBD1. V lost 5 bases and J lost 2; bases outside the gene matches: 10. This CDR3 is built from 16 residues. The germline V gene encodes CDR1 SGHTA and CDR2 FQGTGA. This chain's CDR3 is CASSPGDRVSTDTQYF. The CDR3 nucleotides read TGTGCCAGCAGCCCCGGGGACAGAGTGTCCACAGATACGCAGTATTTT.

A few counts support this clonotype. CDR3 nucleotides: TGCGCCAGCAGCCAAGAGGGGACTAGCAACACCGGGGAGCTGTTTTTT. This translates into CASSQEGTSNTGELFF. This chain connects TRBV4-3 to TRBJ2-2; 9 bases line up with TRBD2. This CDR3 has 16 residues. Losses at the gene ends were 0 bases for V and 2 bases for J; bases not matched to a gene: 1. CDR1 is LGHNA and CDR2 is YSLEER in the germline V gene.

This chain joins TRBV29-1 and TRBJ2-1; tentatively, D is TRBD2 (6 bases). V gave up 4 bases and J gave up 7 bases, with 17 bases separating them. CDR1 is SQVTM and CDR2 is ANQGSEA in the germline V gene. The length of the CDR3 is 14 residues. The DNA for the CDR3 is TGCAGCGTTGTTCGCGGGGCTTTCCCAAATGAGCAGTTCTTC. Its protein is CSVVRGAFPNEQFF.

The DNA for the CDR3 is TGTGCCAGCGGGATAGGAGTGGAAATGGAGCAGTTCTTC. It specifies CASGIGVEMEQFF. The genes are TRBV5-6 and TRBJ2-1, with D uncertain. Germline V gene sequence: CDR1 SGHDT, CDR2 YYEEEE. CDR3 length: 13 amino acids. V was cut by 7 bases and J by 10 bases, with 18 bases left in between.